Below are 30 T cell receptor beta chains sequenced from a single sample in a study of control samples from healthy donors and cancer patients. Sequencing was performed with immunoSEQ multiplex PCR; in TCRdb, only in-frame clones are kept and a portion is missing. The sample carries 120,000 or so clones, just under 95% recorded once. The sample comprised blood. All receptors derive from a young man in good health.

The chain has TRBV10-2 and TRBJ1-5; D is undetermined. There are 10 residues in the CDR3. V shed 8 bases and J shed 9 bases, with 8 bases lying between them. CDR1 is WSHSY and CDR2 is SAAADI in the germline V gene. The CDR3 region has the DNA TGCGCCAGCGGTCTCCGGCCCCAGCATTTT. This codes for CASGLRPQHF.

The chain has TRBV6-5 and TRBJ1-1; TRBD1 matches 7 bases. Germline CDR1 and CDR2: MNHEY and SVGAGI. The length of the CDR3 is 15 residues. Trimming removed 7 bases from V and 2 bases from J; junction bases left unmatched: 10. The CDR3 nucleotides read TGTGCCAGCAATGGTCTGGGACAGTCAAACACTGAAGCTTTCTTT. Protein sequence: CASNGLGQSNTEAFF.

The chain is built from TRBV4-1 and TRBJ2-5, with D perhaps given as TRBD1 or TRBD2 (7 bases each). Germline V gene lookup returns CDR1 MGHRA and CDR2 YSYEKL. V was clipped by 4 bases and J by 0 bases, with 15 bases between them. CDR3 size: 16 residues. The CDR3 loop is CASSRNQGGYQETQYF. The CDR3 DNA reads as TGCGCCAGCAGCCGAAACCAGGGGGGGTACCAAGAGACCCAGTACTTC.

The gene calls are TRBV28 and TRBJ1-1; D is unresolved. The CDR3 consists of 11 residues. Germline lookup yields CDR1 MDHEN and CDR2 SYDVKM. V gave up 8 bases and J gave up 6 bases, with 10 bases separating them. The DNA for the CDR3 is TGTGCCAGCGACTTTGGGGCTGAAGCTTTCTTT. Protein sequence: CASDFGAEAFF.

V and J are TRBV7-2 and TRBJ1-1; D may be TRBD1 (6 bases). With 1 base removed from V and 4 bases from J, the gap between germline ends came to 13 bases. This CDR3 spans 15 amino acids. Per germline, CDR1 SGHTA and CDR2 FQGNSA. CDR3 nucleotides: TGTGCCAGCAGCTTAGAGACAGGTTGGAGCACTGAAGCTTTCTTT. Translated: CASSLETGWSTEAFF.

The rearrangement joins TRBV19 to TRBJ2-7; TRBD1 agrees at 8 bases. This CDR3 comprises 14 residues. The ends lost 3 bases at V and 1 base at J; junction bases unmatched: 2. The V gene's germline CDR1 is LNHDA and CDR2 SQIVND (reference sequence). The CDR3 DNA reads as TGTGCCAGTAGTATGGGGACAGGATCCTACGAGCAGTACTTC. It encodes CASSMGTGSYEQYF. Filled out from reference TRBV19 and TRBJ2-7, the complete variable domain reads DGGITQSPKYLFRKEGQNVTLSCEQNLNHDAMYWYRQDPGQGLRLIYYSQIVNDFQKGDIAEGYSVSREKKESFPLTVTSAQKNPTAFYLCASSMGTGSYEQYFGPGTRLTVT.

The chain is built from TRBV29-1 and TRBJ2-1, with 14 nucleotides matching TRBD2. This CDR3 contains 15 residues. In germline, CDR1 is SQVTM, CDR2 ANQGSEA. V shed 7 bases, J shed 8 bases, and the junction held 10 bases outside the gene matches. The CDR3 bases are TGCAGCGCCCCGACTAGCGGGGGGGTTCTCGATGAGCAGTTCTTC. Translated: CSAPTSGGVLDEQFF.

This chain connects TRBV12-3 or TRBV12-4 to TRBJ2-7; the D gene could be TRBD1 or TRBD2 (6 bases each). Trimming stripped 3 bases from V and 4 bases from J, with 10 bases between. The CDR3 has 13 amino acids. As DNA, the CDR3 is TGTGCCAGCAGTTTTGAGGGGGGTTACGAGCAGTACTTC. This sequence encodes CASSFEGGYEQYF.

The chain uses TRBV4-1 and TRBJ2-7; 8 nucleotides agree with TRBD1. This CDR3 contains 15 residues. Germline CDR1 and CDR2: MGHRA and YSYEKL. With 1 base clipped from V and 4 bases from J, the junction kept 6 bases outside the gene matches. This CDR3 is CASSQGGQGGYEQYF. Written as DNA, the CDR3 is TGCGCCAGCAGCCAAGGCGGACAGGGTGGATACGAGCAGTACTTC.

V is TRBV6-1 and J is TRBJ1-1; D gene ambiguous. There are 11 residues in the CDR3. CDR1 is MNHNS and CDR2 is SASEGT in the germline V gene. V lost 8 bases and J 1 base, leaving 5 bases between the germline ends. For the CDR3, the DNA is TGTGCCAGCGGTCCGAACACTGAAGCTTTCTTT. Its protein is CASGPNTEAFF.

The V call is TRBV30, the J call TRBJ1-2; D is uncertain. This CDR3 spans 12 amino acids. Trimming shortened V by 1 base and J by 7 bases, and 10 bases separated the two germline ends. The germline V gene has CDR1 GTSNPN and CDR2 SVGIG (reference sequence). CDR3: CAWSGSERGYTF. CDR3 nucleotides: TGTGCCTGGAGTGGGTCGGAGCGTGGCTACACCTTC. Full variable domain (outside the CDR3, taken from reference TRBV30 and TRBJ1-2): SQTIHQWPATLVQPVGSPLSLECTVEGTSNPNLYWYRQAAGRGLQLLFYSVGIGQISSEVPQNLSASRPQDRQFILSSKKLLLSDSGFYLCAWSGSERGYTFGSGTRLTVV.

The CDR3 sequence is CASSYSQGLLIYEQYF. The CDR3 bases are TGTGCCAGCAGTTATTCCCAGGGTCTTTTAATCTACGAGCAGTACTTC. The V and J genes are TRBV6-5 and TRBJ2-7; tentatively, D is TRBD1 (5 bases). CDR1 MNHEY and CDR2 SVGAGI come from the germline V gene. The CDR3 sequence is 16 residues long. V was clipped by 3 bases and J by 3 bases, with 18 bases between them.

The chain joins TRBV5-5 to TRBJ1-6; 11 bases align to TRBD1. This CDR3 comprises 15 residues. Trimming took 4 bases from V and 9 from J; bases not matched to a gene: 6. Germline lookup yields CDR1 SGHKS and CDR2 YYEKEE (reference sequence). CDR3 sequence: CASSLGQGASSPLHF. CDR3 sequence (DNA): TGTGCCAGCAGCCTAGGACAGGGGGCGAGTTCACCCCTCCACTTT.

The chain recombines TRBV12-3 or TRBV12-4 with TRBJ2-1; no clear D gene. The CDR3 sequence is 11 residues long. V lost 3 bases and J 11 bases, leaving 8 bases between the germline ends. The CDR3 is CASSFKAKQFF. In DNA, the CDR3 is TGTGCCAGCAGTTTCAAGGCTAAGCAGTTCTTC.

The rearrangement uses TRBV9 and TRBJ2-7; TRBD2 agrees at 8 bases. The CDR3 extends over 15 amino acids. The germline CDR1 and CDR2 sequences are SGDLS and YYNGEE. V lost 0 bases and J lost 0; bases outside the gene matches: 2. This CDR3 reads CASSVGGGYSYEQYF. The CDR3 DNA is TGTGCCAGCAGCGTAGGCGGGGGGTACTCCTACGAGCAGTACTTC. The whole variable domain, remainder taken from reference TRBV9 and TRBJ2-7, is DSGVTQTPKHLITATGQRVTLRCSPRSGDLSVYWYQQSLDQGLQFLIQYYNGEERAKGNILERFSAQQFPDLHSELNLSSLELGDSALYFCASSVGGGYSYEQYFGPGTRLTVT.

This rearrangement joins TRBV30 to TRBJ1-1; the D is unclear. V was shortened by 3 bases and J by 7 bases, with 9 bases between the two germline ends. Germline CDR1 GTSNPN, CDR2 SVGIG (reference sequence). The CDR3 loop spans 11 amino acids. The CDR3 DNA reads TGTGCCTGGAGCCTTACCGTTGAAGCTTTCTTT. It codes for CAWSLTVEAFF.

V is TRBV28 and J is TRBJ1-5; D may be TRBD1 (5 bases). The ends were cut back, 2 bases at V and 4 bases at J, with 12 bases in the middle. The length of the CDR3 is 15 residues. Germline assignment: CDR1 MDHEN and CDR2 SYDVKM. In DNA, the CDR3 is TGTGCCAGCAGTTTAGACGCCGGGGGAAATCAGCCCCAGCATTTT. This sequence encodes CASSLDAGGNQPQHF.

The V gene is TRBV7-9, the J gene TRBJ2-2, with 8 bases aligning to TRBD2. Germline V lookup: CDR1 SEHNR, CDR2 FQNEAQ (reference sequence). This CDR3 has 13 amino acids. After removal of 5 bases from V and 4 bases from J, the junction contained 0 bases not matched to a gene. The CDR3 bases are TGTGCCAGCAGCCGGGGGGGCACCGGGGAGCTGTTTTTT. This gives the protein CASSRGGTGELFF.

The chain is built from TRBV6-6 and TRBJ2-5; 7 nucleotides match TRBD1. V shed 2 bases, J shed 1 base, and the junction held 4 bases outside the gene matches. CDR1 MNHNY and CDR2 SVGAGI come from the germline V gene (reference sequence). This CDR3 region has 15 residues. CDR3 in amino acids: CASSYLAGGQETQYF. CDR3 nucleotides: TGTGCCAGCAGTTACCTCGCAGGGGGCCAAGAGACCCAGTACTTC.

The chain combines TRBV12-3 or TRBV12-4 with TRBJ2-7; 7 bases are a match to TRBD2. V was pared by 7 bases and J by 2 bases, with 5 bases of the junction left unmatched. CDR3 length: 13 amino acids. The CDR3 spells CASTWGGPYEQYF. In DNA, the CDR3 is TGTGCCAGCACCTGGGGGGGACCCTACGAGCAGTACTTC.

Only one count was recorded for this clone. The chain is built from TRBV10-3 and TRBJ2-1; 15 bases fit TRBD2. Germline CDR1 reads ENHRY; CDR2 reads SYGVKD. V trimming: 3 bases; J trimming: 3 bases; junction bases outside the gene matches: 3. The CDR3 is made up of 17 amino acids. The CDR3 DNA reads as TGTGCCATCAGTGACTCGGGACTAGCGGGGGGCTACAATGAGCAGTTCTTC. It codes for CAISDSGLAGGYNEQFF.

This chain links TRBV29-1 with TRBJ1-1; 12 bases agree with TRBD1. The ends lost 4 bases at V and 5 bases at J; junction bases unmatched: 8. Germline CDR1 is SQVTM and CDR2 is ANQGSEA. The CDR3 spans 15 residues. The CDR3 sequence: CSVVLWGQGATEAFF. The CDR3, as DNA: TGCAGCGTTGTATTATGGGGACAGGGGGCGACTGAAGCTTTCTTT. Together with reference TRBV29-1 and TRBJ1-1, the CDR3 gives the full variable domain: SAVISQKPSRDICQRGTSLTIQCQVDSQVTMMFWYRQQPGQSLTLIATANQGSEATYESGFVIDKFPISRPNLTFSTLTVSNMSPEDSSIYLCSVVLWGQGATEAFFGQGTRLTVV.

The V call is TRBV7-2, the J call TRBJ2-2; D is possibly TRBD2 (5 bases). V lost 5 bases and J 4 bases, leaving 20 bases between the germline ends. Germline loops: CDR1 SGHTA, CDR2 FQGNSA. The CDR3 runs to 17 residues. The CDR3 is CASSHGLQGPLTGELFF. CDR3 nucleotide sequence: TGTGCCAGCAGCCACGGACTGCAAGGCCCTCTCACCGGGGAGCTGTTTTTT. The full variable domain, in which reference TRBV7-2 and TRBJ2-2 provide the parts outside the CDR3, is GAGVSQSPSNKVTEKGKDVELRCDPISGHTALYWYRQSLGQGLEFLIYFQGNSAPDKSGLPSDRFSAERTGGSVSTLTIQRTQQEDSAVYLCASSHGLQGPLTGELFFGEGSRLTVL.

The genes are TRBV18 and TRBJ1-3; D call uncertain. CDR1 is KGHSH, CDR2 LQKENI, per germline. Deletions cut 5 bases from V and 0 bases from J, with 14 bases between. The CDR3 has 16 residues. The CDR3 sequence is CASSRSQSSSGNTIYF. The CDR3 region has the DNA TGTGCCAGCTCAAGGAGTCAATCCAGCTCTGGAAACACCATATATTTT.

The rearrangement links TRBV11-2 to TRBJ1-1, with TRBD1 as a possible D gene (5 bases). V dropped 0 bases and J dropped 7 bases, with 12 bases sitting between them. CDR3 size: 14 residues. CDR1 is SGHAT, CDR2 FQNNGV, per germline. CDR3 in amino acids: CASSLDAGLIEAFF. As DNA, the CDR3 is TGTGCCAGCAGCTTAGATGCAGGGTTGATTGAAGCTTTCTTT. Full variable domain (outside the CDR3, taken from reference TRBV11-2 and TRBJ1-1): EAGVAQSPRYKIIEKRQSVAFWCNPISGHATLYWYQQILGQGPKLLIQFQNNGVVDDSQLPKDRFSAERLKGVDSTLKIQPAKLEDSAVYLCASSLDAGLIEAFFGQGTRLTVV.

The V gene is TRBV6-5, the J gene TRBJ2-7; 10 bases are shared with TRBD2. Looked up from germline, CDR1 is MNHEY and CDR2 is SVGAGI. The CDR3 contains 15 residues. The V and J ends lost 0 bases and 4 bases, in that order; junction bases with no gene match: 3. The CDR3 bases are TGTGCCAGCAGTTACTCAGCGGGGGGGCTTTACGAGCAGTACTTC. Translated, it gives CASSYSAGGLYEQYF.

CDR3 amino acids: CASSPVGTNTEAFF. CDR3 DNA sequence: TGCGCCAGCAGCCCGGTAGGGACGAACACTGAAGCTTTCTTT. J is TRBJ1-1 and V is TRBV5-1; maybe TRBD1 (5 bases). This CDR3 has 14 amino acids. CDR1 is SGHRS and CDR2 is YFSETQ in the germline V gene. Trimming pared 4 bases from V and 1 base from J, leaving 11 bases between.

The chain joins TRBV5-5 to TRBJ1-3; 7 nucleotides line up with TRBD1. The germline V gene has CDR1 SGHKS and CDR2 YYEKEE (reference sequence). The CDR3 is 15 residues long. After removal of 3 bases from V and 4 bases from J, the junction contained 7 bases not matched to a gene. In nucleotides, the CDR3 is TGTGCCAGCAGCTGGGGACAGCACGGGGGAAACACCATATATTTT. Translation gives CASSWGQHGGNTIYF. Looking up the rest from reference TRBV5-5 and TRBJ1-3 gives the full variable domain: DAGVTQSPTHLIKTRGQQVTLRCSPISGHKSVSWYQQVLGQGPQFIFQYYEKEERGRGNFPDRFSARQFPNYSSELNVNALLLGDSALYLCASSWGQHGGNTIYFGEGSWLTVV.

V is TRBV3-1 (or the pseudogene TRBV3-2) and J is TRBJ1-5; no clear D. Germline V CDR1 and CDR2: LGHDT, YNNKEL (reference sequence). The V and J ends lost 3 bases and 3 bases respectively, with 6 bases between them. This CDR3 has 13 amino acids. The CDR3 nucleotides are TGTGCCAGCAGCCACACAGTCAATCAGCCCCAGCATTTT. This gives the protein CASSHTVNQPQHF.

The CDR3, as DNA: TGCGCCAGCAGCCAAGATCTCGGGACAGGGCTCGAGCAGTACTTC. This gives the protein CASSQDLGTGLEQYF. The chain is built from TRBV4-3 and TRBJ2-7; TRBD1 agrees at 9 bases. Germline loops: CDR1 LGHNA, CDR2 YSLEER. The J segment lost 6 bases and the V segment lost 0 bases, leaving 6 bases of the junction unmatched. The CDR3 is made up of 15 amino acids.